This TCR beta chain came from a study of blood T cell repertoires in COVID-19. Study in general: Sites across the United States, Italy and Spain contributed samples from acute and convalescent COVID-19. The analysed material was cDNA or gDNA that came from T cells, B-cell-depleted T cells, or PBMCs.

The CDR3 consists of 15 residues. The V gene's germline CDR1 is GTSNPN and CDR2 SVGIG (reference sequence). V shed 0 bases, J shed 4 bases, and the junction held 3 bases outside the gene matches. Seattle participants joined during active infection and were tracked over time. This table comes from immunoSEQ multiplex PCR, and its TCRdb copy is limited to in-frame clones, with some not included. The sample has 150,000 or so clones, more than 75% seen once. The chain links TRBV30 to TRBJ1-5; TRBD1 matches 10 bases. The source material was peripheral blood. The clonotype originates from a woman in her sixties or seventies with COVID-19, enrolled during active disease. The CDR3 bases are TGTGCCTGGAGTGTAAGGGGACAGGGGAATCAGCCCCAGCATTTT. Its translation is CAWSVRGQGNQPQHF.